This entry lists 24 T cell receptor beta chains sequenced from one sample in a study of blood T cells in healthy people across ages. A second roughly 6 to 11 cycle PCR used barcoded and J-beta primers. TCRdb recomputed calls from the 5' RACE reads with MiXCR, one row per CDR3 protein. The repertoire holds under 750,000 distinct CDR3 sequences, about 45% seen once, with 20% to 25% in the top ten. Sequenced material: blood. These receptors were collected from a man aged 80 or over in good health.

This clonotype came up a few times. This chain uses TRBV20-1 with TRBJ2-5; weak D call: TRBD1 (6 bases). V lost 6 bases, J lost 0 bases, and 14 bases lay in between. Germline lookup yields CDR1 DFQATT and CDR2 SNEGSKA (reference sequence). The CDR3 covers 14 residues. CDR3 sequence (DNA): TGCAGTGCCAAGGACAGAAGTTACCAAGAGACCCAGTACTTC. The encoded protein is CSAKDRSYQETQYF.

This clonotype was counted a few times. This chain links TRBV29-1 with TRBJ2-1; 8 nucleotides agree with TRBD1. Per germline, CDR1 SQVTM and CDR2 ANQGSEA. The length of the CDR3 is 15 residues. V lost 3 bases and J lost 3; bases outside the gene matches: 7. CDR3 sequence reads: CSVEGVRGHYNEQFF. The CDR3 DNA follows: TGCAGCGTTGAGGGGGTCAGGGGGCACTACAATGAGCAGTTCTTC.

This clonotype was observed many times. The rearrangement links TRBV6-6 to TRBJ2-7; D remains ambiguous. Trimming took off 8 bases at V and 2 bases at J, with 13 bases between the two ends. Germline V gene data show CDR1 as MNHNY and CDR2 as SVGAGI (reference sequence). The CDR3 length is 13 residues. The CDR3: CASSISGAYEQYF. The DNA for the CDR3 is TGTGCCAGCTCTATATCTGGAGCCTACGAGCAGTACTTC.

The CDR3 DNA reads as TGTGCCGGGACAGGGGGTGCAGATACGCAGTATTTT. As protein: CAGTGGADTQYF. The V and J genes are TRBV30 and TRBJ2-3; 11 nucleotides agree with TRBD1. The CDR3 sequence is 12 residues long. The germline gives CDR1 GTSNPN, CDR2 SVGIG (reference sequence). With 8 bases clipped from V and 4 bases from J, the junction kept 2 bases outside the gene matches.

This clonotype was detected only a few times. The chain carries TRBV27 and TRBJ2-2; D perhaps matches TRBD1 (6 bases). Per the germline V gene, CDR1 is MNHEY and CDR2 is SMNVEV (reference sequence). V lost 9 bases, J lost 7 bases, and 15 bases lay in between. CDR3 length: 13 amino acids. The CDR3 nucleotides are TGTGCCAGTTCCAGGGGTGGCGGCGGGGAGCTGTTTTTT. This codes for CASSRGGGGELFF.

The rearrangement joins TRBV20-1 to TRBJ2-5, with D tentatively TRBD2 (6 bases). V lost 3 bases and J 3 bases, leaving 11 bases between the germline ends. Germline V gene sequence: CDR1 DFQATT, CDR2 SNEGSKA (reference sequence). CDR3 length: 13 amino acids. CDR3 nucleotides: TGCAGTGCTAGCCTAGCGCGGGAAGAGACCCAGTACTTC. Translation: CSASLAREETQYF.

The chain is built from TRBV20-1 and TRBJ2-7, with 8 bases lining up with TRBD1. V lost 5 bases and J lost 3; bases outside the gene matches: 12. The CDR3 totals 15 residues. Germline loops: CDR1 DFQATT, CDR2 SNEGSKA (reference sequence). The CDR3 region has the DNA TGCAGTGCTTACAAGACAGGGGCCCTAAACTACGAGCAGTACTTC. Amino acids: CSAYKTGALNYEQYF.

J is TRBJ2-7 and V is TRBV7-6, with no clear D. The CDR3 length is 14 residues. V lost 0 bases to trimming and J lost 5 bases, with 11 bases between them. Germline V gene data show CDR1 as SGHVS and CDR2 as FNYEAQ. The CDR3 DNA reads TGTGCCAGCAGCTTAGCGCGAATGGCCGACGAGCAGTACTTC. It specifies CASSLARMADEQYF.

A few counts support this clonotype. The V gene is TRBV20-1, the J gene TRBJ2-7, with D uncertain. Trimming stripped 6 bases from V and 1 base from J, with 7 bases between. Germline CDR1 reads DFQATT; CDR2 reads SNEGSKA (reference sequence). The CDR3 is 11 residues long. The CDR3 DNA reads as TGCAGTGCCCCTATTTCCTACGAGCAGTACTTC. As protein: CSAPISYEQYF.

A few counts support this clonotype. V gene TRBV21-1 combines with J gene TRBJ1-6. TRBV21-1 is a documented pseudogene. The CDR3 sequence is 13 residues long. The CDR3: CASSKGPEIPLHF. CDR3 sequence (DNA): TGTGCCAGCAGCAAAGGACCAGAAATACCCCTCCACTTT.

The V call is TRBV28, the J call TRBJ1-4; D perhaps matches TRBD1 (5 bases). Trimming cost V 1 base and J 5 bases, with 11 bases left between them. Germline lookup yields CDR1 MDHEN and CDR2 SYDVKM. The CDR3 runs to 15 residues. CDR3 nucleotides: TGTGCCAGCAGTTTATCCGGGGCAATGAATGAAAAACTGTTTTTT. It codes for CASSLSGAMNEKLFF.

This clonotype has a handful of counts. This chain connects TRBV7-9 to TRBJ2-7; no clear D gene. CDR1 and CDR2 (germline): SEHNR, FQNEAQ (reference sequence). The CDR3 is 13 amino acids. Trimming pared 5 bases from V and 6 bases from J, leaving 14 bases between. The CDR3: CASSPPVPSEQYF. CDR3 in DNA: TGTGCCAGCAGCCCCCCCGTGCCTAGCGAGCAGTACTTC. Using reference TRBV7-9 and TRBJ2-7 for the parts outside the CDR3, the full variable domain is DTGVSQNPRHKITKRGQNVTFRCDPISEHNRLYWYRQTLGQGPEFLTYFQNEAQLEKSRLLSDRFSAERPKGSFSTLEIQRTEQGDSAMYLCASSPPVPSEQYFGPGTRLTVT.

The sample holds a few counts of this clonotype. The chain combines TRBV14 with TRBJ2-5, with TRBD1 identical over 7 bases. Trimming took 5 bases from V and 5 from J; bases not matched to a gene: 8. CDR3 size: 14 residues. Per the germline V gene, CDR1 is SGHDN and CDR2 is FVKESK. The CDR3 region is CASSEGDSRETQYF. The CDR3 DNA reads TGTGCCAGCAGCGAAGGGGACAGCAGGGAGACCCAGTACTTC.

Note on this clonotype: This may stem from a read error, because a much larger clone lies one nucleotide away. Written as DNA, the CDR3 is TGTGCCAGCAGTAAAAGCCGGGACAGGGGGCGGGAGACCCAGTTCTTC. Protein product: CASSKSRDRGRETQFF. This chain uses TRBV6-1 with TRBJ2-1; the match to TRBD1 covers 12 bases. The germline gives CDR1 MNHNS, CDR2 SASEGT. V shed 5 bases and J 13 bases; nucleotides not matched to a gene: 15. CDR3 length: 16 amino acids.

This clonotype showed up many times. This sequence joins TRBV6-5 and TRBJ1-6; TRBD1 might be the D (5 bases). The CDR3 sequence is 17 residues long. The germline V gene encodes CDR1 MNHEY and CDR2 SVGAGI. Trimming removed 8 bases at V and 6 bases at J, with 23 bases between. The CDR3, as DNA: TGTGCCAGCGGGGCCCGAGAGGCAGTCCGTTTTAATTCACCCCTCCACTTT. This encodes CASGAREAVRFNSPLHF.

The genes are TRBV20-1 and TRBJ2-5; TRBD2 matches 9 bases. CDR1 DFQATT and CDR2 SNEGSKA come from the germline V gene (reference sequence). The V gene end was trimmed by 6 bases and the J gene end by 7 bases; junction bases not matched to a gene: 12. The CDR3 covers 14 residues. In DNA form, the CDR3 reads TGCAGTGCAGCGTTTAGACTAGCGGTCATGACCCAGTACTTC. It codes for CSAAFRLAVMTQYF.

V gene TRBV6-6 combines with J gene TRBJ1-1; 9 bases align to TRBD1. CDR1 and CDR2 from the germline V gene are MNHNY and SVGAGI (reference sequence). Trimming took 6 bases from V and 0 from J; bases not matched to a gene: 5. CDR3 length: 15 residues. The CDR3 region has the DNA TGTGCCAGCAGCCGTGGACAGGGGTTGAACACTGAAGCTTTCTTT. Translated, it gives CASSRGQGLNTEAFF.

V and J are TRBV9 and TRBJ2-1; D tentatively fits TRBD1 or TRBD2 (5 bases each). This CDR3 contains 15 residues. V was cut by 0 bases and J by 7 bases, with 14 bases left in between. The germline V gene has CDR1 SGDLS and CDR2 YYNGEE. The chain's CDR3 is CASSVEGAGRNEQFF. DNA of the CDR3: TGTGCCAGCAGCGTAGAAGGGGCGGGCAGGAATGAGCAGTTCTTC.

This rearrangement joins TRBV6-6 to TRBJ2-3; a possible D gene is TRBD1 (5 bases). The CDR3 has 17 residues. V lost 0 bases to trimming and J lost 1 base, with 14 bases between them. The germline V gene has CDR1 MNHNY and CDR2 SVGAGI (reference sequence). CDR3 bases: TGTGCCAGCAGTTACTCGAATCCAGGGATGGGCACAGATACGCAGTATTTT. It codes for CASSYSNPGMGTDTQYF.

The V gene is TRBV18, the J gene TRBJ1-1; a possible D gene is TRBD1 (5 bases). V gave up 3 bases and J gave up 4 bases, with 15 bases separating them. This CDR3 region has 15 residues. Germline CDR1 and CDR2: KGHSH and LQKENI. The DNA of the CDR3 is TGTGCCAGCTCACCCCTTCGGGGGGGGACCACTGAAGCTTTCTTT. It encodes CASSPLRGGTTEAFF.

The J gene is TRBJ1-5, the V gene TRBV12-3 or TRBV12-4; TRBD1 is a possible D gene (6 bases). The CDR3 runs 16 residues. V shed 4 bases and J shed 0 bases, with 13 bases lying between them. CDR3 sequence: CASSWTEQGSNQPQHF. The CDR3, as DNA: TGTGCCAGCAGTTGGACGGAACAGGGTAGCAATCAGCCCCAGCATTTT.

This clonotype was seen a handful of times. The chain employs TRBV5-1 and TRBJ1-5; D gene unclear. CDR1 and CDR2 (germline): SGHRS, YFSETQ. Trimming stripped 3 bases from V and 4 bases from J, with 8 bases between. The length of the CDR3 is 13 residues. In nucleotides, the CDR3 is TGCGCCAGCAGCTGTGACCCGAATCAGCCCCAGCATTTT. Translated, it gives CASSCDPNQPQHF.

This clonotype was observed a few times. This chain connects TRBV5-1 to TRBJ2-3, with 9 bases fitting TRBD2. Germline V CDR1 and CDR2: SGHRS, YFSETQ. After removal of 0 bases from V and 4 bases from J, the junction contained 6 bases not matched to a gene. The CDR3 has 16 residues. Written as DNA, the CDR3 is TGCGCCAGCAGCTTGGCCGGGACTAGCTCCGCAGATACGCAGTATTTT. Translating it yields CASSLAGTSSADTQYF.

Notes on this clonotype: The junction does not match germline at one end; this may be a read error. The rearrangement uses TRBV20-1 and TRBJ1-2; D gene ambiguous. CDR3 length: 12 amino acids. From germline, CDR1 is DFQATT and CDR2 SNEGSKA (reference sequence). CDR3 in DNA: TGCAGTACTAGAGACCGGGACTATGGCTACACCTTC. This codes for CSTRDRDYGYTF.